This is a list of T cell receptor beta chains from one sample in a study of blood T cell repertoires in COVID-19. The protocol was immunoSEQ multiplex PCR, while the TCRdb copy is restricted to in-frame clones and leaves out a portion. The repertoire holds 110,000 or so clones, about 88% seen once, with roughly 8.4% in the top ten. Sequencing used peripheral blood. These receptors were obtained from a woman aged 65 to 85 who had recovered from COVID-19. Each CDR3 is given with its conserved first and last residue. D genes are given only for firm matches. Clone size, where shown, is once, few, many, or a class for clones that have expanded.

abundance	v_gene	d_gene	j_gene	CDR3nt	CDR3aa
-	TRBV28	TRBD2	TRBJ2-1	TGTGCCAGCAGTTGGGGGGGACTAGCGGGAGGTGGGCAGTTCTTC	CASSWGGLAGGGQFF
-	TRBV24-1	-	TRBJ2-2	TGTGCCACCAGTGATTTTTCCGGGACCGGGGAGCTGTTTTTT	CATSDFSGTGELFF
-	TRBV5-1	TRBD1	TRBJ1-2	TGCGCCAGCAGCTTCGGGGCACAGGGGGGATTGCAAGGCGATGGCTACACCTTC	CASSFGAQGGLQGDGYTF
few	TRBV7-8	-	TRBJ1-5	TGTGCCAGCAGCTTCGACCCAGGGGCGAGGCCCCAGCATTTT	CASSFDPGARPQHF
-	TRBV7-2	TRBD2	TRBJ2-4	TGTGCCAGCAGCTTAGCCTCAGCGGGAGTAGACATTCAGTACTTC	CASSLASAGVDIQYF
-	TRBV6-5	-	TRBJ1-5	TGTGCCAGCACCGAGCGGGGGATGCAGCCCCAGCATTTT	CASTERGMQPQHF
once	TRBV18	TRBD2	TRBJ2-5	TGTGCCAGCTCACCTTCTCTAGCGGGGGGTACCGCCCAGAAAGAGACCCAGTACTTC	CASSPSLAGGTAQKETQYF
once	TRBV18	-	TRBJ2-3	TGTGCCAGCTCACCCGAGACAGTCACAGATACGCAGTATTTT	CASSPETVTDTQYF
once	TRBV4-1	TRBD2	TRBJ2-2	TGCGCCAGCAGCCAAGTACTAGCGGGGGGGCTAGTGGAGCTGTTTTTT	CASSQVLAGGLVELFF
-	TRBV5-1	TRBD2	TRBJ2-5	TGCGCCAGCAGCCCGGGGACTAGCGGGGGGGCATTGGGAGAGACCCAGTACTTC	CASSPGTSGGALGETQYF
-	TRBV6-6	TRBD1	TRBJ1-5	TGTGCCAGCAGTCCACCGGACAGGGCCCATCAGCCCCAGCATTTT	CASSPPDRAHQPQHF
-	TRBV18	-	TRBJ1-1	TGTGCCAGCTCACCACCGTCGAGGGCCACTGAAGCTTTCTTT	CASSPPSRATEAFF
-	TRBV4-3	-	TRBJ2-3	TGCGCCAGCAGCCAAGACGGCAGGGGGGGCACAGATACGCAGTATTTT	CASSQDGRGGTDTQYF
-	TRBV5-1	TRBD1	TRBJ1-4	TGCGCCAGCAGCGCCGACAGGGTCGGTGAAAAACTGTTTTTT	CASSADRVGEKLFF
once	TRBV7-9	TRBD1	TRBJ1-6	TGTGCCAGCAGCTTATCCCGGGACAGCCATTCACCCCTCCACTTT	CASSLSRDSHSPLHF
-	TRBV5-4	TRBD2	TRBJ2-5	TGTGCCAGCAGCCGGGAGGGAGGGGAGACCCAGTACTTC	CASSREGGETQYF
-	TRBV30	-	TRBJ1-1	TGTGCCTGGAGTGGAAACAGGGCCACTGAAGCTTTCTTT	CAWSGNRATEAFF
-	TRBV7-9	-	TRBJ2-7	TGTGCCAGCAGACCACCTCCGACTAGCTCCTACGAGCAGTACTTC	CASRPPPTSSYEQYF
-	TRBV11-2	-	TRBJ1-6	TGTGCCAGCAGCTCTGACTTCAATTCACCCCTCCACTTT	CASSSDFNSPLHF
-	TRBV2	TRBD2	TRBJ2-1	TGTGCCAGCGAAACTAGCGGGAGAGGGTACAATGAGCAGTTCTTC	CASETSGRGYNEQFF
-	TRBV19	TRBD2	TRBJ2-5	TGTGCCAGTAGTAGTAGCGGGGGGGAGAGGAAGACCCAGTACTTC	CASSSSGGERKTQYF
-	TRBV7-2	TRBD1	TRBJ2-3	TGTGCCAGCAGCTCCGAGGGACAGGGGGCAGATACGCAGTATTTT	CASSSEGQGADTQYF
-	TRBV24-1	TRBD1	TRBJ1-5	TGTGCCACCAGTGAAGGGGGCGCGCAGCCCCAGCATTTT	CATSEGGAQPQHF
-	TRBV12-3/TRBV12-4	-	TRBJ1-2	TGTGCCAGCAGTTTCAGAGGGTTGGGAGGCTACACCTTC	CASSFRGLGGYTF
-	TRBV7-3	-	TRBJ1-1	TGTGCCAGCAGCCCTTCCCCCCCTGAAGCTTTCTTT	CASSPSPPEAFF
-	TRBV7-8	TRBD2	TRBJ2-7	TGTGCCAGCAGCTTAGCTGGGGGAAGAGGACTAGCGGGGTACTACGAGCAGTACTTC	CASSLAGGRGLAGYYEQYF
-	TRBV7-2	-	TRBJ2-7	TGTGCCAGCAGCTTAAACAGAGGGTACTACGAGCAGTACTTC	CASSLNRGYYEQYF
few	TRBV2	TRBD2	TRBJ2-5	TGTGCCAGCAGCCAGGGACTAGCGGGGGTAGAGACCCAGTACTTC	CASSQGLAGVETQYF
-	TRBV11-2	-	TRBJ1-6	TGTGCCAGCAGGCAGGGTTTAGGATCACCCCTCCACTTT	CASRQGLGSPLHF
-	TRBV2	-	TRBJ2-3	TGTGCCAGCAGCAGAACCCAAGGACTTAGCAACACAGATACGCAGTATTTT	CASSRTQGLSNTDTQYF
-	TRBV7-2	TRBD2	TRBJ2-1	TGTGCCAGCAGCCCCGGACTAGCGGGGGGGCGGGGAAATGAGCAGTTCTTC	CASSPGLAGGRGNEQFF
-	TRBV5-4	-	TRBJ2-1	TGTGCCAGCAGCCAGACTAGTACCCCGCCGCGAAATGAGCAGTTCTTC	CASSQTSTPPRNEQFF
-	TRBV10-3	-	TRBJ2-5	TGTGCCATCAAAGGGACTTGGGGAGGAGAGACCCAGTACTTC	CAIKGTWGGETQYF
-	TRBV7-9	-	TRBJ1-2	TGTGCCAGCAGCTTAGCGCGGGCAGAGAACTTCTATGGCTACACCTTC	CASSLARAENFYGYTF
-	TRBV5-4	-	TRBJ1-4	TGTGCCAGCAGCTTCGGCGGGAGTCTTAATGAAAAACTGTTTTTT	CASSFGGSLNEKLFF
few	TRBV12-3/TRBV12-4	TRBD2	TRBJ2-5	TGTGCCAGCAGTGGAGCGGGGAAGACCCAGTACTTC	CASSGAGKTQYF
-	TRBV5-1	TRBD1	TRBJ2-7	TGCGCCAGCAGCCGGGGACAGGGTGACGGCGATGAGCAGTACTTC	CASSRGQGDGDEQYF
-	TRBV3-1/TRBV3-2	-	TRBJ2-5	TGTGCCAGCAGTCACCCGGCGGGGGCTAGGTACCAAGAGACCCAGTACTTC	CASSHPAGARYQETQYF
-	TRBV5-1	TRBD1	TRBJ2-7	TGCGCCAGCAGCTGGACAGGGGGCGACGAGCAGTACTTC	CASSWTGGDEQYF
once	TRBV5-1	TRBD2	TRBJ2-1	TGCGCCAGCAGCTTCCACCCCCCTAGCGGCACCTACAATGAGCAGTTCTTC	CASSFHPPSGTYNEQFF
-	TRBV7-2	-	TRBJ1-6	TGTGCCAGCAGCTCAAACAGGGCGGCTTCACCCCTCCACTTT	CASSSNRAASPLHF
-	TRBV25-1	TRBD1	TRBJ2-3	TGTGCCAGCAGTGATTGGGGGACAGGGACAGATACGCAGTATTTT	CASSDWGTGTDTQYF
-	TRBV27	TRBD1	TRBJ1-6	TGTGCCAGCAGTTTACGGACAGGGGGTAGCAATTCACCCCTCCACTTT	CASSLRTGGSNSPLHF